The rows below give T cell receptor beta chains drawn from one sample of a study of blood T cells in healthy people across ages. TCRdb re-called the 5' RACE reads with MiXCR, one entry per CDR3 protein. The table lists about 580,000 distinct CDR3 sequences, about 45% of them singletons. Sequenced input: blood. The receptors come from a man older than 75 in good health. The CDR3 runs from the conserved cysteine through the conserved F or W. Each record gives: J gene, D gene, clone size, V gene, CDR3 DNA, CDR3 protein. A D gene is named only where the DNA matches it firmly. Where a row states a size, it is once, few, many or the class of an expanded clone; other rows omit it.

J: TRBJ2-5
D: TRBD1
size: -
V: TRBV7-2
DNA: TGTGCCAGCAGCAGCTCGGACAGGTACCAAGAGACCCAGTACTTC
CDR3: CASSSSDRYQETQYF

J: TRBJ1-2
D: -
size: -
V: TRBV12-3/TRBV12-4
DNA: TGTGCCAGCAGTGCGACTCCGGGGTCCTATGGCTACACCTTC
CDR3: CASSATPGSYGYTF

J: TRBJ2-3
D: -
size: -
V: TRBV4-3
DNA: TGCGCCAGCAGCCAGGGACATCGGATAGATACGCAGTATTTT
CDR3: CASSQGHRIDTQYF

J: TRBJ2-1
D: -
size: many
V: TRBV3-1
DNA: TGTGCCAGCAGCCCCGAGACAGGGAGGTACAATGAGCAGTTCTTC
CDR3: CASSPETGRYNEQFF

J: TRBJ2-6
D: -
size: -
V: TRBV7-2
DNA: TGTGCCAGCACCTCTAATGGGGGCGCTGGGGCCAACGTCCTGACTTTC
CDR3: CASTSNGGAGANVLTF

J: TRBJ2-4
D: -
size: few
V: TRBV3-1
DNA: TGTGCCAGCAGCGCCCGGGACCCTGAAAACATTCAGTACTTC
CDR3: CASSARDPENIQYF

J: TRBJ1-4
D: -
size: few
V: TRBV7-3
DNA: TGTGCCAGCAGCTTAATTTATCTAGGGGAAAAACTGTTTTTT
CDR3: CASSLIYLGEKLFF

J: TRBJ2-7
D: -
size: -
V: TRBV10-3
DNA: TGTGCCATCAATACCGGGACTGCCCCCTACGAGCAGTACTTC
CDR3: CAINTGTAPYEQYF

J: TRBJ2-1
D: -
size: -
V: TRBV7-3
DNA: TGTGCCAGCAGCTTCGCGGGATCGAACAATGATCAGTTCTTC
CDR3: CASSFAGSNNDQFF

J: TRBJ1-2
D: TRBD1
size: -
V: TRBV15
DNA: TGTGCCACCAGCAGAGATCACCCGGACAGGGCTATTGGCTACACCTTC
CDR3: CATSRDHPDRAIGYTF

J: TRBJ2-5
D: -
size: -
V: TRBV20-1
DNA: TGCAGTGCTAGAGATATCCTGGGACGGCTTGGGAGTGAAATGGAGACCCAGTACTTC
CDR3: CSARDILGRLGSEMETQYF